The 30 T cell receptor beta chains given below trace back to one sample, sequenced in a study of blood T cell repertoires in COVID-19. Measured with immunoSEQ multiplex PCR; TCRdb has only the in-frame clones, and not every one. The table lists approximately 110,000 clones, roughly 83% of them singletons. The sequencing input was peripheral blood. The receptors were sampled from a human donor in a cohort sampled during active COVID-19.

CDR3 bases: TGCGCCAGCAGCTTGGTTAGCGGGAGGGGTCAAGAGACCCAGTACTTC. Protein: CASSLVSGRGQETQYF. The V and J genes are TRBV5-1 and TRBJ2-5; the match to TRBD2 covers 11 bases. The CDR3 length is 16 residues. Germline V gives CDR1 SGHRS, CDR2 YFSETQ. The junction had 3 bases not matched to a gene; V was cut back by 0 bases and J by 2 bases. The entire variable domain, with the rest obtained from reference TRBV5-1 and TRBJ2-5, is as follows: KAGVTQTPRYLIKTRGQQVTLSCSPISGHRSVSWYQQTPGQGLQFLFEYFSETQRNKGNFPGRFSGRQFSNSRSEMNVSTLELGDSALYLCASSLVSGRGQETQYFGPGTRLLVL.

This clone was seen a handful of times. This sequence joins TRBV9 and TRBJ1-4; 9 bases map to TRBD1. Germline CDR1 reads SGDLS; CDR2 reads YYNGEE. The CDR3 extends over 16 amino acids. Unmatched junction bases numbered 12, after V lost 4 bases and J lost 8 bases. This chain's CDR3 is CASSLNTGGAGEKLFF. CDR3 DNA sequence: TGTGCCAGCAGCTTAAACACAGGGGGCGCAGGGGAAAAACTGTTTTTT.

The rearrangement joins TRBV5-1 to TRBJ2-4, with a possible D match to TRBD2 (7 bases). The CDR3 runs 15 residues. In germline, CDR1 is SGHRS, CDR2 YFSETQ. V was cut by 4 bases and J by 0 bases, with 11 bases left in between. The CDR3 DNA is TGCGCCAGCAGCCGGGGGGCACCAGCCAAAAACATTCAGTACTTC. This gives the protein CASSRGAPAKNIQYF. The entire variable domain, with the rest obtained from reference TRBV5-1 and TRBJ2-4, is as follows: KAGVTQTPRYLIKTRGQQVTLSCSPISGHRSVSWYQQTPGQGLQFLFEYFSETQRNKGNFPGRFSGRQFSNSRSEMNVSTLELGDSALYLCASSRGAPAKNIQYFGAGTRLSVL.

This clone was seen only a few times. This rearrangement joins TRBV6-5 to TRBJ1-1; 9 nucleotides agree with TRBD1. The V gene end was trimmed by 2 bases and the J gene end by 1 base; junction bases not matched to a gene: 2. The CDR3 is made up of 15 amino acids. Germline CDR1 MNHEY, CDR2 SVGAGI. CDR3 sequence reads: CASSYGGQGNTEAFF. In DNA, the CDR3 is TGTGCCAGCAGTTACGGGGGACAGGGGAACACTGAAGCTTTCTTT.

The chain joins TRBV6-2 or TRBV6-3 to TRBJ2-7; 13 positions match TRBD2. V gave up 4 bases and J gave up 6 bases; unmatched junction bases: 6. The CDR3 is 15 amino acids. Germline values: CDR1 MNHEY, CDR2 SVGEGT. CDR3 nucleotides: TGTGCCAGCAGTTCCTGGACTAGCGGGAGTTCCGAGCAGTACTTC. This encodes CASSSWTSGSSEQYF.

The chain carries TRBV19 and TRBJ1-1, with 9 bases fitting TRBD1. CDR1 and CDR2 (germline): LNHDA, SQIVND (reference sequence). J was trimmed by 5 bases and V by 4 bases; bases with no gene match: 5. This CDR3 comprises 14 residues. The CDR3 is CASSTRQGGTEAFF. CDR3 DNA sequence: TGTGCCAGTAGTACCCGACAGGGGGGAACTGAAGCTTTCTTT.

This clone has only one observation. This chain uses TRBV2 with TRBJ1-3; D possibly corresponds to TRBD1 (6 bases). This CDR3 region has 15 residues. Germline CDR1 and CDR2: SNHLY and FYNNEI. The V and J ends lost 4 bases and 0 bases respectively, with 10 bases between them. The CDR3 DNA reads TGTGCCAGCAGTGCCCCGGACAGCTCTGGAAACACCATATATTTT. Its translation: CASSAPDSSGNTIYF.

The CDR3 here is CASSLLVGTGPYIQYF. DNA for the CDR3: TGTGCCAGCAGCCTCTTGGTAGGGACAGGTCCGTACATTCAGTACTTC. The V and J genes are TRBV13 and TRBJ2-4; 8 bases agree with TRBD1. This CDR3 spans 16 amino acids. The germline V gene has CDR1 PRHDT and CDR2 FYEKMQ (reference sequence). Unmatched junction bases numbered 14, after V lost 5 bases and J lost 8 bases.

The rearrangement joins TRBV7-2 to TRBJ2-7; 13 bases line up with TRBD2. Germline V gene data show CDR1 as SGHTA and CDR2 as FQGNSA. The V gene end was trimmed by 3 bases and the J gene end by 6 bases; junction bases not matched to a gene: 11. The CDR3 runs to 17 residues. CDR3 nucleotides: TGTGCCAGCAGCTTGCAGGAACTAGCGGGAGGGCCTGGCGAGCAGTACTTC. Translating gives CASSLQELAGGPGEQYF.

The V gene is TRBV19, the J gene TRBJ1-2; possibly TRBD1 for D (6 bases). CDR3 length equals 12 residues. V gave up 10 bases and J gave up 3 bases, with 12 bases separating them. CDR1 and CDR2 from the germline V gene are LNHDA and SQIVND (reference sequence). CDR3 sequence reads: CATEDSYYGYTF. Written as DNA, the CDR3 is TGTGCCACCGAGGACAGTTACTATGGCTACACCTTC.

This chain joins TRBV27 and TRBJ2-3; 8 bases align to TRBD1. Germline CDR1 reads MNHEY; CDR2 reads SMNVEV (reference sequence). V shed 6 bases, J shed 6 bases, and the junction held 5 bases outside the gene matches. The CDR3 is 13 residues long. CDR3 loop: CASSNHRGDTQYF. The CDR3 nucleotides read TGTGCCAGCAGCAACCACAGGGGGGATACGCAGTATTTT.

The rearrangement links TRBV28 to TRBJ2-3, with D tentatively TRBD1 (5 bases). The CDR3 has 15 amino acids. Germline CDR1 reads MDHEN; CDR2 reads SYDVKM. The V gene lost 4 bases and the J gene lost 4 bases, with 15 bases spanning the gap. CDR3 nucleotides: TGTGCCAGCAGTTCGCAGGGAAAAGGGTCAGATACGCAGTATTTT. It encodes CASSSQGKGSDTQYF.

V gene TRBV9 combines with J gene TRBJ2-1; 9 bases are shared with TRBD2. Germline trimming cut 7 bases from V and 2 bases from J; bases unmatched to any gene: 4. In germline, CDR1 is SGDLS, CDR2 YYNGEE. The CDR3 has 14 residues. CDR3 in DNA: TGTGCCAGCGGGACTAGCCCGACCTACAATGAGCAGTTCTTC. It translates to CASGTSPTYNEQFF.

The J gene is TRBJ1-3, the V gene TRBV7-6, with 7 positions matching TRBD1. Germline CDR1 and CDR2: SGHVS and FNYEAQ. The CDR3 totals 18 residues. Germline trimming cut 1 base from V and 0 bases from J; bases unmatched to any gene: 9. The CDR3 region is CASSLVSAGGISGNTIYF. The CDR3, as DNA: TGTGCCAGCAGCTTAGTTTCGGCAGGGGGAATCTCTGGAAACACCATATATTTT.

The chain carries TRBV11-2 and TRBJ2-1; possible D gene TRBD2, 7 bases. The CDR3 has 17 amino acids. Germline V gene data show CDR1 as SGHAT and CDR2 as FQNNGV. The V end lost 1 base, the J end lost 7 bases, and 20 bases lay between the germline ends. The CDR3 nucleotides read TGTGCCAGCAGCTTAGTCCTTGTCTCGGGGGGCACGAATGAGCAGTTCTTC. It specifies CASSLVLVSGGTNEQFF.

The table lists this clone with a few counts. This chain links TRBV28 with TRBJ1-2; 8 positions agree with TRBD1. Trimming removed 10 bases from V and 2 bases from J; junction bases left unmatched: 9. The length of the CDR3 is 14 residues. In germline, CDR1 is MDHEN, CDR2 SYDVKM. This chain's CDR3 is CATLARDRNYGYTF. CDR3 sequence (DNA): TGTGCCACCCTCGCCCGGGACAGGAACTATGGCTACACCTTC.

The chain is built from TRBV5-1 and TRBJ1-2, with D maybe TRBD1 (6 bases). The V end was cut by 3 bases, the J end by 6 bases, with 18 bases between. The CDR3 is made up of 15 amino acids. The V gene's germline CDR1 is SGHRS and CDR2 YFSETQ. The CDR3 DNA sequence: TGCGCCAGCAGCTGGGGACACGGAGCATATAATGGCTACACCTTC. Translation: CASSWGHGAYNGYTF.

The chain uses TRBV19 and TRBJ2-5; 9 nucleotides agree with TRBD1. V lost 2 bases, J lost 2 bases, and 12 bases stayed unmatched. The CDR3 extends over 18 amino acids. Germline-derived CDR1 and CDR2 are LNHDA and SQIVND (reference sequence). Here the CDR3 DNA reads TGTGCCAGTAGTATAACAGGGGGCGCAGGTCGTCCACAAGAGACCCAGTACTTC. Translating it yields CASSITGGAGRPQETQYF.

The genes are TRBV3-1 (or the pseudogene TRBV3-2) and TRBJ2-3; D is possibly TRBD2 (6 bases). The germline V gene encodes CDR1 LGHDT and CDR2 YNNKEL (reference sequence). With 4 bases removed from V and 5 bases from J, the gap between germline ends came to 19 bases. The CDR3 is made up of 16 amino acids. CDR3 DNA sequence: TGTGCCAGCAGCCGTGGTTTACGGCCCGGGGGAGATACGCAGTATTTT. Encoded protein: CASSRGLRPGGDTQYF.

This clone was observed a single time. This chain connects TRBV11-3 to TRBJ2-1, with 7 bases aligning to TRBD1. CDR3 size: 16 residues. Per the germline V gene, CDR1 is SGHNT and CDR2 is YENEEA. After removal of 1 base from V and 6 bases from J, the junction contained 9 bases not matched to a gene. The CDR3 DNA reads TGTGCCAGCAGCTTAGCCGGGACAGTGGGGTCCAATGAGCAGTTCTTC. This gives the protein CASSLAGTVGSNEQFF.

The rearrangement links TRBV11-2 to TRBJ1-2, with no clear D. The germline V gene encodes CDR1 SGHAT and CDR2 FQNNGV. The V and J ends lost 5 bases and 4 bases respectively, with 20 bases between them. CDR3 size: 16 residues. The CDR3 loop is CASSPGGARETYGYTF. In DNA, the CDR3 is TGTGCCAGCAGCCCAGGAGGAGCCAGAGAGACCTATGGCTACACCTTC.

The gene calls are TRBV10-3 and TRBJ1-1; weak D call: TRBD1 (6 bases). The V gene's germline CDR1 is ENHRY and CDR2 SYGVKD. CDR3 length: 14 residues. V gave up 6 bases and J gave up 4 bases, with 15 bases separating them. The DNA of the CDR3 is TGTGCCATCAGCCAGACAGGATCAGGCACTGAAGCTTTCTTT. Translating it yields CAISQTGSGTEAFF.

V is TRBV3-1 (or the pseudogene TRBV3-2) and J is TRBJ1-1; 7 positions match TRBD1. Trimming at V came to 4 bases and at J to 5 bases, leaving 7 bases not matched to a gene. Germline CDR1 is LGHDT and CDR2 is YNNKEL (reference sequence). The CDR3 is 14 amino acids. CDR3 region: CASSPIDRVTEAFF. DNA of the CDR3: TGTGCCAGCAGCCCTATCGACAGGGTAACTGAAGCTTTCTTT.

CDR3 amino acids: CASSLGQGPYEQYF. CDR3 DNA sequence: TGCGCCAGCAGCTTAGGGCAGGGTCCCTACGAGCAGTACTTC. The gene calls are TRBV5-1 and TRBJ2-7; tentatively, D is TRBD1 (5 bases). Trimming stripped 2 bases from V and 2 bases from J, with 11 bases between. Germline values: CDR1 SGHRS, CDR2 YFSETQ. The CDR3 sequence is 14 residues long.

The gene calls are TRBV6-2 or TRBV6-3 and TRBJ2-7; a possible D gene is TRBD2 (6 bases). Trimming shortened V by 3 bases and J by 1 base, and 13 bases separated the two germline ends. CDR1 is MNHEY, CDR2 SVGEGT, per germline. This CDR3 spans 15 amino acids. The CDR3 region has the DNA TGTGCCAGCAGTTATGACGGAGGGTTGTCCTACGAGCAGTACTTC. This codes for CASSYDGGLSYEQYF.

The rearrangement joins TRBV19 to TRBJ2-7, with TRBD2 as a possible D gene (5 bases). The CDR3 consists of 16 residues. Per germline, CDR1 LNHDA and CDR2 SQIVND (reference sequence). V was pared by 5 bases and J by 2 bases, with 19 bases between. CDR3: CASSFSPLLGAYEQYF. The CDR3 nucleotides are TGTGCCAGTAGTTTCTCGCCCCTTTTGGGAGCCTACGAGCAGTACTTC.

V gene TRBV15 combines with J gene TRBJ1-5; D ambiguous. The CDR3 extends over 17 amino acids. V dropped 1 base and J dropped 0 bases, with 13 bases sitting between them. The germline CDR1 and CDR2 sequences are LNHNV and YYDKDF (reference sequence). The CDR3 nucleotides read TGTGCCACCAGCAGAGGCCTGGTGGACTTTAGCAATCAGCCCCAGCATTTT. Its protein product is CATSRGLVDFSNQPQHF.

The rearrangement uses TRBV18 and TRBJ1-4, with TRBD1 matching over 8 bases. Germline CDR1 reads KGHSH; CDR2 reads LQKENI. CDR3 length equals 14 residues. The junction had 5 bases not matched to a gene; V was cut back by 4 bases and J by 7 bases. The CDR3 nucleotides read TGTGCCAGCTCACGGGGACAGGCTGGTGAAAAACTGTTTTTT. As protein: CASSRGQAGEKLFF.

J is TRBJ2-7 and V is TRBV6-5, with D possibly being TRBD2 (5 bases). Germline V gene data show CDR1 as MNHEY and CDR2 as SVGAGI. Trimming took off 4 bases at V and 3 bases at J, with 19 bases between the two ends. CDR3 length: 16 amino acids. CDR3 loop: CASSSPLGGSRYEQYF. The CDR3 nucleotides are TGTGCCAGCAGTTCACCATTGGGTGGGAGTCGCTACGAGCAGTACTTC.

V usage is TRBV18 and J usage is TRBJ2-1; TRBD2 matches at 7 bases. The junction had 9 bases not matched to a gene; V was cut back by 3 bases and J by 4 bases. Germline V lookup: CDR1 KGHSH, CDR2 LQKENI. The CDR3 covers 16 residues. The DNA of the CDR3 is TGTGCCAGCTCACCGGAGACTAGCAGTCCGTACAATGAGCAGTTCTTC. This codes for CASSPETSSPYNEQFF.